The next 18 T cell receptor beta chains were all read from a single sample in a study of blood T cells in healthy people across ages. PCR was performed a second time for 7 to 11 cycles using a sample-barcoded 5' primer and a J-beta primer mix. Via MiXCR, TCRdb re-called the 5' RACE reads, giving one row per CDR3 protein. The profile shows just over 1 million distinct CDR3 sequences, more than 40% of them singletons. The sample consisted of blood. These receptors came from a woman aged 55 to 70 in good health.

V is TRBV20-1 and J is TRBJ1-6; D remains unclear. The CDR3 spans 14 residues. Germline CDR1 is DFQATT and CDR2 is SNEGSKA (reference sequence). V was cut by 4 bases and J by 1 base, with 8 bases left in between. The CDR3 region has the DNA TGCAGTGCTATTTCCGGGTCCTATAATTCACCCCTCCACTTT. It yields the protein CSAISGSYNSPLHF.

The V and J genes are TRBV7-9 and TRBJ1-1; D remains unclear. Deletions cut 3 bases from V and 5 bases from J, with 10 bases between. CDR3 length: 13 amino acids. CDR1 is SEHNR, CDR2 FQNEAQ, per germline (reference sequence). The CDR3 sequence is CASSFPVRTEAFF. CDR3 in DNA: TGTGCCAGCAGCTTTCCGGTGAGGACTGAAGCTTTCTTT. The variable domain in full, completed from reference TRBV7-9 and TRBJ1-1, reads DTGVSQNPRHKITKRGQNVTFRCDPISEHNRLYWYRQTLGQGPEFLTYFQNEAQLEKSRLLSDRFSAERPKGSFSTLEIQRTEQGDSAMYLCASSFPVRTEAFFGQGTRLTVV.

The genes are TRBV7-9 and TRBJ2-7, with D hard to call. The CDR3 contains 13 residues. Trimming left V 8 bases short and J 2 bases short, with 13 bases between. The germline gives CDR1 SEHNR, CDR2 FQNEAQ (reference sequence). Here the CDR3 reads CASGSRSAYEQYF. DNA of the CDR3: TGTGCCAGCGGGTCCCGATCGGCCTACGAGCAGTACTTC.

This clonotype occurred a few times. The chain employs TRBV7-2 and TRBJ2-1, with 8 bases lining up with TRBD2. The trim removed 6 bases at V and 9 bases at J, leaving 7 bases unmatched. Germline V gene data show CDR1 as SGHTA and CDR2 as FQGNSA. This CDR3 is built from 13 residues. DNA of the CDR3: TGTGCCAGCAGTCGTAGCGGGATTGCTGAGCAGTTCTTC. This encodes CASSRSGIAEQFF.

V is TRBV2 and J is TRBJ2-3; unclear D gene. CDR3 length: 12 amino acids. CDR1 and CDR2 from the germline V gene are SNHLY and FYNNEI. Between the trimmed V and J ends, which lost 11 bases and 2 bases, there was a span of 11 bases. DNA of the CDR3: TGTGCCTCCACCCAGACCACAGATACGCAGTATTTT. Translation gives CASTQTTDTQYF.

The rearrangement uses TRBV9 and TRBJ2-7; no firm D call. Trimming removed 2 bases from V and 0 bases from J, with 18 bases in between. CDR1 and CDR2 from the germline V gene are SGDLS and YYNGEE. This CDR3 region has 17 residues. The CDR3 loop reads CASSVSPLQGSSYEQYF. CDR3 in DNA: TGTGCCAGCAGCGTGTCTCCCCTGCAAGGAAGCTCCTACGAGCAGTACTTC. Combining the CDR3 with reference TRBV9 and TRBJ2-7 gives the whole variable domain DSGVTQTPKHLITATGQRVTLRCSPRSGDLSVYWYQQSLDQGLQFLIQYYNGEERAKGNILERFSAQQFPDLHSELNLSSLELGDSALYFCASSVSPLQGSSYEQYFGPGTRLTVT.

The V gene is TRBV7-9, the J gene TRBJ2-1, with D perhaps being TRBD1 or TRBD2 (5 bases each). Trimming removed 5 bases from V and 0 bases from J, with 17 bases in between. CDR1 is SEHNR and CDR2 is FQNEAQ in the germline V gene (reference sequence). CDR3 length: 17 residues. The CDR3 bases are TGTGCCAGCAGCCACCGGGGCCGAACAAGCTCCTACAATGAGCAGTTCTTC. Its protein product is CASSHRGRTSSYNEQFF.

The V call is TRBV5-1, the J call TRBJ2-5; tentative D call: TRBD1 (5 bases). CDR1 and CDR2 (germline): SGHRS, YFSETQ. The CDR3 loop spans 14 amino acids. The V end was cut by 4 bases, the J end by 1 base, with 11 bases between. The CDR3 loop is CASSLNQGQETQYF. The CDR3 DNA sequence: TGCGCCAGCAGCCTAAATCAGGGCCAAGAGACCCAGTACTTC. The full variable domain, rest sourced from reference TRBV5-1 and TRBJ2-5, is KAGVTQTPRYLIKTRGQQVTLSCSPISGHRSVSWYQQTPGQGLQFLFEYFSETQRNKGNFPGRFSGRQFSNSRSEMNVSTLELGDSALYLCASSLNQGQETQYFGPGTRLLVL.

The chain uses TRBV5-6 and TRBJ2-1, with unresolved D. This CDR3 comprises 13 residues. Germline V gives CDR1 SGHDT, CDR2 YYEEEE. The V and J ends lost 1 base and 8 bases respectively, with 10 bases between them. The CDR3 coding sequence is TGTGCCAGCAGCTTGTCGCTACGGGATGAGCAGTTCTTC. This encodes CASSLSLRDEQFF. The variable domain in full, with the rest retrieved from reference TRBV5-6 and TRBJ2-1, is DAGVTQSPTHLIKTRGQQVTLRCSPKSGHDTVSWYQQALGQGPQFIFQYYEEEERQRGNFPDRFSGHQFPNYSSELNVNALLLGDSALYLCASSLSLRDEQFFGPGTRLTVL.

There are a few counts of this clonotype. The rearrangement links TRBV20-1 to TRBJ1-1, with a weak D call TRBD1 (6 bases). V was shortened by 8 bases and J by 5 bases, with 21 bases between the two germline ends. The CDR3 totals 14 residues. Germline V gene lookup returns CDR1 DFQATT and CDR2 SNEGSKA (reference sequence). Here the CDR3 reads CSCSPTYRETEAFF. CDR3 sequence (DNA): TGCAGTTGTTCCCCAACTTACAGGGAAACTGAAGCTTTCTTT.

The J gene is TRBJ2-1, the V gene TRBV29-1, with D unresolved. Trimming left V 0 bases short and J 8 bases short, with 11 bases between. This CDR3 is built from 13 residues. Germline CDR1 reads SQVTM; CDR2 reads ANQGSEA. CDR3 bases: TGCAGCGTTGAAGATGCCAGAATCGATGAGCAGTTCTTC. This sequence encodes CSVEDARIDEQFF.

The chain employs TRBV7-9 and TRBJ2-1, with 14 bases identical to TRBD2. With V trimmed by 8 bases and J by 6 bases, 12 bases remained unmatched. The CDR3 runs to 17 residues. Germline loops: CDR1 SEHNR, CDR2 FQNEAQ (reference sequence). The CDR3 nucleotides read TGTGCCAGCGGCCCCCCCGGGACTAGCGGGAGTATCAATGAGCAGTTCTTC. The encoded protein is CASGPPGTSGSINEQFF.

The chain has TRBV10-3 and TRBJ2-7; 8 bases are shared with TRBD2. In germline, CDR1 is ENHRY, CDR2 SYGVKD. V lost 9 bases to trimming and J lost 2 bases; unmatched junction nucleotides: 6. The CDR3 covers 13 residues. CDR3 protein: CAMRGDLAYEQYF. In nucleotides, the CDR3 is TGTGCCATGCGGGGGGACTTGGCCTACGAGCAGTACTTC.

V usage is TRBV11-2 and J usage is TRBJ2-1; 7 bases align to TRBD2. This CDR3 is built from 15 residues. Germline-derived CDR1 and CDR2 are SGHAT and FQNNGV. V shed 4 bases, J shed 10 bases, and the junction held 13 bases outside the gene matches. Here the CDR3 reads CASSSPTRSGEEQFF. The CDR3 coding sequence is TGTGCCAGCAGCTCCCCCACTAGGAGCGGGGAAGAGCAGTTCTTC.

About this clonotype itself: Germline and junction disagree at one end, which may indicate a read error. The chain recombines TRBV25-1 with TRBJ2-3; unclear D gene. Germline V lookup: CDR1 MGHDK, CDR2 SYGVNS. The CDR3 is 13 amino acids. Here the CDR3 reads CVSRLLGTDTQYF. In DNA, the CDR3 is TGTGTCAGCAGGCTACTGGGAACAGATACGCAGTATTTT. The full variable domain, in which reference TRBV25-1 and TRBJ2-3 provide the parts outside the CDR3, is EADIYQTPRYLVIGTGKKITLECSQTMGHDKMYWYQQDPGMELHLIHYSYGVNSTEKGDLSSESTVSRIRTEHFPLTLESARPSHTSQYLCVSRLLGTDTQYFGPGTRLTVL.

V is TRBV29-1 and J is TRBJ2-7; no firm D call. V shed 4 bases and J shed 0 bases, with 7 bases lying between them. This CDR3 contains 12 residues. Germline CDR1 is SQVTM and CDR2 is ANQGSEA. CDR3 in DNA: TGCAGCGTTGGCCACAACTCCTACGAGCAGTACTTC. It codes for CSVGHNSYEQYF.

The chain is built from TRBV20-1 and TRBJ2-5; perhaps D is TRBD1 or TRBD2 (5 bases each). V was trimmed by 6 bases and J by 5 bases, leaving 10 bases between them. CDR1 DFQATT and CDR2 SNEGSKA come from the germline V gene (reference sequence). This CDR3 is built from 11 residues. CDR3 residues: CSAAEGETQYF. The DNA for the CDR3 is TGCAGTGCGGCAGAGGGGGAGACCCAGTACTTC.

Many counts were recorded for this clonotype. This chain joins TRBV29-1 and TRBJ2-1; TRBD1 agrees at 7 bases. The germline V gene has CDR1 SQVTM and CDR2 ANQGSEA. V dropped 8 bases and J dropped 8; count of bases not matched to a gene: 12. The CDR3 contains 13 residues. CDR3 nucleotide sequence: TGCAGCCTGTGGCTCAACCAGGGGGATGAGCAGTTCTTC. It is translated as CSLWLNQGDEQFF.